These T cell receptor beta chains were read from a single sample in a study of Graves' ophthalmopathy and Graves' hyperthyroidism. Each CDR3 protein gets one entry after TCRdb re-called the multiplex PCR reads with MiXCR. The repertoire holds 600,000 to 950,000 distinct CDR3 sequences, with 35% to 50% as singletons. Specimen: peripheral blood. The receptor set was obtained from an adult man with Graves' ophthalmopathy. CDR3s include the opening cysteine and the closing phenylalanine or tryptophan. D genes are given only for firm matches. Expanded clones get a size class; other rows say once, few or many, or leave the size out.

>-|TRBJ2-3|-|TRBV24-1
CATSDTTRADTQYF
TGTGCCACCAGTGACACTACTAGGGCAGATACGCAGTATTTT
>-|TRBJ2-2|-|TRBV25-1
CASSLSSTSTGELFF
TGTGCCAGCAGCTTGTCGTCGACGAGCACCGGGGAGCTGTTTTTT
>TRBD1|TRBJ1-1|-|TRBV7-9
CASRLTGGATEAFF
TGTGCCAGCAGACTGACAGGGGGAGCGACTGAAGCTTTCTTT
>-|TRBJ1-2|few|TRBV28
CASSQRLYGYTF
TGTGCCAGCAGCCAAAGACTTTATGGCTACACCTTC
>TRBD1|TRBJ2-7|-|TRBV5-6
CASSPGQVLYEQYF
TGTGCCAGCAGCCCGGGACAGGTATTGTACGAGCAGTACTTC
>-|TRBJ2-5|few|TRBV20-1
CSAFRTPQETQYF
TGCAGTGCTTTCCGGACTCCCCAAGAGACCCAGTACTTC
>TRBD2|TRBJ2-7|many|TRBV7-2
CASSRTSGDYEQYF
TGTGCCAGCAGCCGGACTAGCGGAGACTACGAGCAGTACTTC
>-|TRBJ1-1|many|TRBV10-3
CAISEPQTENTEAFF
TGTGCCATCAGTGAGCCCCAGACAGAGAACACTGAAGCTTTCTTT
>-|TRBJ1-5|-|TRBV24-1
CATLVGPAGNQPQHF
TGTGCCACCCTAGTCGGCCCCGCGGGCAATCAGCCCCAGCATTTT
>-|TRBJ1-1|few|TRBV27
CASSPRWDAVEAFF
TGTGCCAGCAGTCCCCGATGGGACGCTGTCGAAGCTTTCTTT
>TRBD2|TRBJ2-5|many|TRBV15
CATSRDLSGGAEETQYF
TGTGCCACCAGCAGAGATCTAAGCGGGGGGGCCGAAGAGACCCAGTACTTC
>TRBD1|TRBJ2-7|few|TRBV20-1
CSAVRLDRDYEQYF
TGCAGTGCTGTTCGGTTGGACAGGGACTACGAGCAGTACTTC
>TRBD1|TRBJ1-2|-|TRBV15
CATSSASGGNYGYTF
TGTGCCACCAGCAGTGCGTCAGGGGGTAACTATGGCTACACCTTC
>-|TRBJ1-2|many|TRBV7-9
CASSLVSDGYTF
TGTGCCAGCAGCTTAGTCTCGGATGGCTACACCTTC
>-|TRBJ2-7|many|TRBV7-2
CASSLALGSSYEQYF
TGTGCCAGCAGCTTAGCCTTGGGAAGCTCCTACGAGCAGTACTTC
>-|TRBJ2-5|-|TRBV6-1
CASTGEETQYF
TGTGCCAGTACCGGGGAAGAGACCCAGTACTTC
>-|TRBJ1-5|-|TRBV7-9
CASSPGFSQPQHF
TGTGCCAGCAGCCCAGGGTTCAGTCAGCCCCAGCATTTT
>TRBD1|TRBJ2-5|-|TRBV20-1
CSAPPGTGGMETQYF
TGCAGTGCTCCCCCGGGCACAGGGGGGATGGAGACCCAGTACTTC
>-|TRBJ2-2|-|TRBV25-1
CASSPVPGVRTGELFF
TGTGCCAGCAGCCCGGTGCCGGGGGTACGGACCGGGGAGCTGTTTTTT
>-|TRBJ1-1|-|TRBV20-1
CSARGMRGAEGEAFF
TGCAGTGCTAGGGGGATGAGGGGGGCGGAGGGGGAGGCTTTCTTT
>-|TRBJ1-2|few|TRBV12-3/TRBV12-4
CASSFETFYGYTF
TGTGCCAGCAGTTTTGAGACTTTTTATGGCTACACCTTC
>-|TRBJ1-2|-|TRBV7-2
CASSSLAGAEGYTF
TGTGCCAGCAGCTCACTAGCGGGGGCGGAAGGCTACACCTTC
>-|TRBJ2-5|-|TRBV20-1
CSAPRERETQYF
TGCAGTGCTCCCCGAGAGAGAGAGACCCAGTACTTC
>-|TRBJ1-2|-|TRBV29-1
CSASTDSNYGYTF
TGCAGCGCCAGCACCGACAGTAACTATGGCTACACCTTC
>-|TRBJ2-7|few|TRBV7-9
CASSPEGPGYEQYF
TGTGCCAGCAGCCCCGAAGGGCCGGGCTACGAGCAGTACTTC
>TRBD2|TRBJ2-7|-|TRBV30
CASTSGSSYEQYF
TGTGCCTCCACTAGCGGGAGCTCCTACGAGCAGTACTTC
>TRBD1|TRBJ2-1|-|TRBV29-1
CSVDWTGSGEQFF
TGCAGCGTTGACTGGACAGGGAGCGGGGAGCAGTTCTTC
>TRBD1|TRBJ1-5|-|TRBV20-1
CSATEVAGGVRSQHF
TGCAGTGCTACCGAGGTGGCAGGGGGGGTTAGGTCCCAGCATTTT
>-|TRBJ2-2|many|TRBV7-3
CASSWLGAGELFF
TGTGCCAGCAGCTGGCTAGGGGCCGGGGAGCTGTTTTTT